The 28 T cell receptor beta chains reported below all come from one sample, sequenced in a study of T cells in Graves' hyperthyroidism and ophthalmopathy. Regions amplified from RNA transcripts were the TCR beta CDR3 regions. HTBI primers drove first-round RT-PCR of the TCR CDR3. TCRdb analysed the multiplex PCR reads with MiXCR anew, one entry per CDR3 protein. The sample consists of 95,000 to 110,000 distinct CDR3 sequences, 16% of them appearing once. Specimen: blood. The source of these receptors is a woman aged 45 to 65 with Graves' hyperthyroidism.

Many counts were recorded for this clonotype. The DNA of the CDR3 is TGTGCCAGCAGTCCCAACACAGATACGCAGTATTTT. Amino acid sequence: CASSPNTDTQYF. This chain joins TRBV27 and TRBJ2-3; no clear D gene. Germline CDR1 and CDR2: MNHEY and SMNVEV (reference sequence). The CDR3 is made up of 12 amino acids. The germline V and J ends were trimmed by 5 bases and 2 bases, with 5 bases remaining between them.

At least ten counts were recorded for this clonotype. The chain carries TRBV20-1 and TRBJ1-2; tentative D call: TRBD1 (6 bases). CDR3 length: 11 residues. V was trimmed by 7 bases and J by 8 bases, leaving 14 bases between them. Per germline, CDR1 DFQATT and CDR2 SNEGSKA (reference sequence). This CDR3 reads CSVPLGGGYTF. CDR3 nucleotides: TGCAGTGTCCCTCTAGGGGGGGGCTACACCTTC.

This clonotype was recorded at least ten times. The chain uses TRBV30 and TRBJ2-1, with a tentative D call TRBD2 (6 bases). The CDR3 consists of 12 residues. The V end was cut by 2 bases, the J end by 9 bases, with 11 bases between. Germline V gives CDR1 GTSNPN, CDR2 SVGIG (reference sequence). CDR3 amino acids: CAWSTTSLEQFF. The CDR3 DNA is TGTGCCTGGAGTACAACTAGCCTTGAGCAGTTCTTC.

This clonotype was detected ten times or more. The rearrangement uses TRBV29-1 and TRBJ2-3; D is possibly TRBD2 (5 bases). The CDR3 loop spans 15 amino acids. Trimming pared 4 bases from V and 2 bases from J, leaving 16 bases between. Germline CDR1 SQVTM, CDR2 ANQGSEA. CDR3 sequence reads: CSVVLGGSNTDTQYF. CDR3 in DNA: TGCAGCGTTGTTCTGGGCGGGTCCAACACAGATACGCAGTATTTT.

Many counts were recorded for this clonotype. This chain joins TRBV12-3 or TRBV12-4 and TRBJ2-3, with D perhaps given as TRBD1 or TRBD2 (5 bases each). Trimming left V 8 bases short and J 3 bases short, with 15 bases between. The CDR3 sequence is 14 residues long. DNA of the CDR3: TGTGCCAGCGCCGAATCGGGGCGAACAGATACGCAGTATTTT. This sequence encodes CASAESGRTDTQYF.

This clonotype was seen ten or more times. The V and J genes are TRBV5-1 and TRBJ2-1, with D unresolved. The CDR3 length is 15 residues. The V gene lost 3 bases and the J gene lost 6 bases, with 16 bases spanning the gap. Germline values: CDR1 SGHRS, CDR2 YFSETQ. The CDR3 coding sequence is TGCGCCAGCAGCTCGCGCCCAGGCCCTCCCAATGAGCAGTTCTTC. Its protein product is CASSSRPGPPNEQFF. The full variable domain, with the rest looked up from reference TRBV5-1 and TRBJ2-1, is KAGVTQTPRYLIKTRGQQVTLSCSPISGHRSVSWYQQTPGQGLQFLFEYFSETQRNKGNFPGRFSGRQFSNSRSEMNVSTLELGDSALYLCASSSRPGPPNEQFFGPGTRLTVL.

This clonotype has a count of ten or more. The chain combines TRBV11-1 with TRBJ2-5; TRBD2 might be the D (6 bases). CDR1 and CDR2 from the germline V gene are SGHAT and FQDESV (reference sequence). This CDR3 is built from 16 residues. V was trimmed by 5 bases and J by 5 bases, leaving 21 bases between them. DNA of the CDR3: TGTGCCAGCAGCCTCCGGAGGGGCCTGGTCCGGGAGACCCAGTACTTC. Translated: CASSLRRGLVRETQYF.

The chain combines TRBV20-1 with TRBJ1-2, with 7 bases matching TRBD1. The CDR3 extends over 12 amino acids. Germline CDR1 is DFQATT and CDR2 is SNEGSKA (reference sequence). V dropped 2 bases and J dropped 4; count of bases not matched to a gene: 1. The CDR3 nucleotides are TGCAGTGCTAGACAGGGGGTCTATGGCTACACCTTC. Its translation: CSARQGVYGYTF.

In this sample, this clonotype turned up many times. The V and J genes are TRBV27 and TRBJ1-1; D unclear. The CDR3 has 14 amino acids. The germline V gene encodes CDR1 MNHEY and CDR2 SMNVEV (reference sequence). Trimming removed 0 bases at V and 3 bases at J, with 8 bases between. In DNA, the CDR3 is TGTGCCAGCAGTTTATCGGTTACGGACACTGAAGCTTTCTTT. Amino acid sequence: CASSLSVTDTEAFF.

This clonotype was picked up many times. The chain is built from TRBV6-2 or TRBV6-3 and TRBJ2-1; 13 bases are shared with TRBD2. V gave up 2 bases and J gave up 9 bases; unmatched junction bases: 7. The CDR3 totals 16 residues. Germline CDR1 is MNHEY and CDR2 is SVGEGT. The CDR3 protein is CASSYRTSGSRTEQFF. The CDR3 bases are TGTGCCAGCAGTTACCGGACTAGCGGGAGTAGGACTGAGCAGTTCTTC.

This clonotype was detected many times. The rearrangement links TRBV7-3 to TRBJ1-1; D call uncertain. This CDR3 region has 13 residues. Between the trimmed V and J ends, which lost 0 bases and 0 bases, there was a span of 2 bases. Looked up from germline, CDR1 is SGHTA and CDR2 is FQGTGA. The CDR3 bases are TGTGCCAGCAGCTTAACGGTGAACACTGAAGCTTTCTTT. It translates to CASSLTVNTEAFF.

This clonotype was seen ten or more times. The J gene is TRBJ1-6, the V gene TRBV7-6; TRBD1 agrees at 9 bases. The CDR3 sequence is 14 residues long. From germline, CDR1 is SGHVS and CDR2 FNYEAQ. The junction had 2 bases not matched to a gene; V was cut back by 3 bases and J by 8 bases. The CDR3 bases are TGTGCCAGCAGCTTGGGACAGGGTGATTCACCCCTCCACTTT. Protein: CASSLGQGDSPLHF.

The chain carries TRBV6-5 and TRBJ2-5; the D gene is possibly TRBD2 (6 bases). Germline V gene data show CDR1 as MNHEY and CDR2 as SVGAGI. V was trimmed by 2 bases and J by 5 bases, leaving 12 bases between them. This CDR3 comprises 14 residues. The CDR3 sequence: CASSYRLEGETQYF. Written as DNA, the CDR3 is TGTGCCAGCAGTTACCGGCTGGAGGGGGAGACCCAGTACTTC.

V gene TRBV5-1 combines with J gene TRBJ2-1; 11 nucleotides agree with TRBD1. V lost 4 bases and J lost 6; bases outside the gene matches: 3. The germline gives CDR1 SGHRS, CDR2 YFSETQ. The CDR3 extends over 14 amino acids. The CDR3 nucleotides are TGCGCCAGCAGCCTAGGACAGGGGGCCAATGAGCAGTTCTTC. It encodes CASSLGQGANEQFF.

The CDR3 protein is CASSRLAGGTDTQYF. DNA for the CDR3: TGTGCCAGCAGCCGACTAGCGGGAGGGACAGATACGCAGTATTTT. This chain links TRBV11-2 with TRBJ2-3; 14 bases are shared with TRBD2. CDR1 is SGHAT and CDR2 is FQNNGV in the germline V gene. The CDR3 length is 15 residues. Losses at the gene ends were 5 bases for V and 3 bases for J; bases not matched to a gene: 1.

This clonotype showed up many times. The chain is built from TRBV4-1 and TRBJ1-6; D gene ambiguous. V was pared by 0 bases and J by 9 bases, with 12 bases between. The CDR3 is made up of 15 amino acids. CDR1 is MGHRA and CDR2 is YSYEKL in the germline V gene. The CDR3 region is CASSQEGGLGSPLHF. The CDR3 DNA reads TGCGCCAGCAGCCAAGAGGGAGGCTTAGGTTCACCCCTCCACTTT.

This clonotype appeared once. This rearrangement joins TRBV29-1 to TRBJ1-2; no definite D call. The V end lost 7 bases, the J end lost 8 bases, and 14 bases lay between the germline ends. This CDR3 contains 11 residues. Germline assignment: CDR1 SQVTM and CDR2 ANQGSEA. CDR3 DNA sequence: TGCAGCGGGACGGCCGCTGACGGCTACACCTTC. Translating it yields CSGTAADGYTF.

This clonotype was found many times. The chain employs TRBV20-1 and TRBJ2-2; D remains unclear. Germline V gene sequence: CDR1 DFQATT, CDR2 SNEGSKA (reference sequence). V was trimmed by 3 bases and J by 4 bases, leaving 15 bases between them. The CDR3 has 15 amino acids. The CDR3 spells CSARSQRRSTGELFF. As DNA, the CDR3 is TGCAGTGCTAGGTCCCAAAGGCGAAGCACCGGGGAGCTGTTTTTT.

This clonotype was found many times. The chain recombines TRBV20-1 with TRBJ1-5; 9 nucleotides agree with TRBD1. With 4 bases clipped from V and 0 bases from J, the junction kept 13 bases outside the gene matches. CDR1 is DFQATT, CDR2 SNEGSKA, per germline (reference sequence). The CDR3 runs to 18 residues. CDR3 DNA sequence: TGCAGTGCTAAAATACAGGGGGCTAAATCTTATAGCAATCAGCCCCAGCATTTT. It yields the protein CSAKIQGAKSYSNQPQHF.

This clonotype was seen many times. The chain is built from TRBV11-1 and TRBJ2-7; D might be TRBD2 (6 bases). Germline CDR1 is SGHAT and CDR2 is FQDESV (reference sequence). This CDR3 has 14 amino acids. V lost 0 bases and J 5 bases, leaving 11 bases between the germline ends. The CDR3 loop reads CASSLAGGTHEQYF. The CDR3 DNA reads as TGTGCCAGCAGCTTAGCGGGCGGGACCCACGAGCAGTACTTC.

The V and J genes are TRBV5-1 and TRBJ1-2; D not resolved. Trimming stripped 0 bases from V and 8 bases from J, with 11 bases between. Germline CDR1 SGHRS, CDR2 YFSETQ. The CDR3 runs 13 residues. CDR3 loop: CASSLDSLRGYTF. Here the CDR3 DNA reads TGCGCCAGCAGCTTGGACAGTTTGCGGGGCTACACCTTC.

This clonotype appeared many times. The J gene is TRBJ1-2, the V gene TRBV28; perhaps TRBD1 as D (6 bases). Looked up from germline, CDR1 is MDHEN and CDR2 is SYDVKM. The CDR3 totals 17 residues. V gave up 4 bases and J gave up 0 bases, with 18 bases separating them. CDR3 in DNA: TGTGCCAGCAGTTCCCCGTCCTATGGGGGCCCTAACTATGGCTACACCTTC. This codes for CASSSPSYGGPNYGYTF.

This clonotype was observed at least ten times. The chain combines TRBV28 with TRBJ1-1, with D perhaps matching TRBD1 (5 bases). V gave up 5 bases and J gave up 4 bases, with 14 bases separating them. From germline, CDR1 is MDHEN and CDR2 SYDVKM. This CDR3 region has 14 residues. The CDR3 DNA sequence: TGTGCCAGCAGTCGTATCCAGGGTAGCACTGAAGCTTTCTTT. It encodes CASSRIQGSTEAFF.

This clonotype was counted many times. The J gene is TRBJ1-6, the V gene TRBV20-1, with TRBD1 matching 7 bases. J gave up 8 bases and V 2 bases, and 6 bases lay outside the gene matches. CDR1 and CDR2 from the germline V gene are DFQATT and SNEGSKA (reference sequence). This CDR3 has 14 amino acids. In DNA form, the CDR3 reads TGCAGTGCTAGATTAGACAGGGTACATTCACCCCTCCACTTT. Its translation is CSARLDRVHSPLHF.

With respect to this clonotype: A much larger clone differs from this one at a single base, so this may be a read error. This CDR3 reads CASRAQGGNEQSF. Here the CDR3 DNA reads TGTGCCAGTAGGGCTCAGGGGGGCAATGAGCAGTCCTTC. The chain carries TRBV19 and TRBJ2-1; tentative D call: TRBD1 (7 bases). Germline lookup yields CDR1 LNHDA and CDR2 SQIVND (reference sequence). The CDR3 extends over 13 amino acids.

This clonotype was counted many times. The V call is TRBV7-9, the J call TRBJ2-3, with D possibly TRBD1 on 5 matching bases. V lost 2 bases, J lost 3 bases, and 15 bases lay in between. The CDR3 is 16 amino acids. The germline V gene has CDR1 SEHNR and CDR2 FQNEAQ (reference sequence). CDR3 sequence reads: CASSLIILRQTDTQYF. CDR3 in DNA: TGTGCCAGCAGCTTAATAATACTCCGACAGACAGATACGCAGTATTTT.

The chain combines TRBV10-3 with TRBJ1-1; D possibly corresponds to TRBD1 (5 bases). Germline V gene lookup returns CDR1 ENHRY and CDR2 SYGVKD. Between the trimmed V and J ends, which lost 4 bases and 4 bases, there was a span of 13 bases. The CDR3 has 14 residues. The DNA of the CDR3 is TGTGCCATCAGTGTCGGAGGGGTTTTCACTGAAGCTTTCTTT. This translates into CAISVGGVFTEAFF.

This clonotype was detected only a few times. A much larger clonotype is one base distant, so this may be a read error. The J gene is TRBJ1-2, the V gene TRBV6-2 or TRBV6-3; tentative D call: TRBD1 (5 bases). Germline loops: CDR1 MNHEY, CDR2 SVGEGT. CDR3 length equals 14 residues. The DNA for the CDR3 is TGTGCCAGCAGTTACGGACAAACTAACTATGGCTACGCCTTC. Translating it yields CASSYGQTNYGYAF.